Each of the 10 T cell receptor beta chains below was sequenced from the same sample in a study of blood T cell repertoires in COVID-19. Clones were sequenced by immunoSEQ multiplex PCR, and TCRdb holds only the in-frame ones, with some missing. The data show about 64,000 clones, with roughly 78% seen just once and 13% to 15% held by the top ten. The material sequenced was peripheral blood. Every receptor here comes from a man in his sixties with COVID-19, enrolled during active disease.

V is TRBV7-9 and J is TRBJ2-2, with a possible D match to TRBD2 (5 bases). V gave up 5 bases and J gave up 7 bases, with 11 bases separating them. Germline V lookup: CDR1 SEHNR, CDR2 FQNEAQ (reference sequence). The CDR3 is 13 amino acids. In nucleotides, the CDR3 is TGTGCCAGCAGCCCACGGGGATTCGGGGAGCTGTTTTTT. Its protein product is CASSPRGFGELFF.

The chain links TRBV5-6 to TRBJ2-3, with D possibly TRBD1 on 6 matching bases. Germline V gene lookup returns CDR1 SGHDT and CDR2 YYEEEE. The CDR3 runs 13 residues. The V end lost 7 bases, the J end lost 4 bases, and 13 bases lay between the germline ends. The CDR3 is CASGIEGADTQYF. The CDR3, as DNA: TGTGCCAGCGGCATCGAGGGGGCAGATACGCAGTATTTT.

Here the CDR3 reads CASTGTGRLEQYF. Written as DNA, the CDR3 is TGTGCCAGTACCGGGACAGGTAGGCTCGAGCAGTACTTC. The chain couples TRBV6-5 to TRBJ2-7, with 8 bases fitting TRBD1. The trim removed 9 bases at V and 6 bases at J, leaving 10 bases unmatched. CDR3 length: 13 residues. Germline V gene lookup returns CDR1 MNHEY and CDR2 SVGAGI.

In this sample, this clone is medium-sized (0.01 to 0.1%). The V call is TRBV19, the J call TRBJ1-2, with 9 nucleotides matching TRBD1. The CDR3 has 15 residues. Trimming at V came to 6 bases and at J to 3 bases, leaving 8 bases not matched to a gene. Per the germline V gene, CDR1 is LNHDA and CDR2 is SQIVND (reference sequence). DNA of the CDR3: TGTGCCAGTAGACGGGGACAGGGAGTTGACTATGGCTACACCTTC. This translates into CASRRGQGVDYGYTF. The complete variable domain, with remaining parts taken from reference TRBV19 and TRBJ1-2, reads DGGITQSPKYLFRKEGQNVTLSCEQNLNHDAMYWYRQDPGQGLRLIYYSQIVNDFQKGDIAEGYSVSREKKESFPLTVTSAQKNPTAFYLCASRRGQGVDYGYTFGSGTRLTVV.

This clone was seen more than once but under ten times. The chain links TRBV5-5 to TRBJ1-2, with TRBD1 matching over 12 bases. Germline V gene lookup returns CDR1 SGHKS and CDR2 YYEKEE (reference sequence). Trimming at V came to 5 bases and at J to 5 bases, leaving 13 bases not matched to a gene. The CDR3 covers 17 residues. CDR3 sequence (DNA): TGTGCCAGCAGTAACAGTCCGGGACAGGGGGCGCGTTATGGCTACACCTTC. This codes for CASSNSPGQGARYGYTF.

CDR3 in amino acids: CASSPGTGGSLGADTQYF. As DNA, the CDR3 is TGCGCCAGCAGCCCCGGGACAGGGGGTTCTCTCGGCGCAGATACGCAGTATTTT. The chain couples TRBV5-1 to TRBJ2-3; TRBD1 matches at 11 bases. Germline trimming cut 4 bases from V and 4 bases from J; bases unmatched to any gene: 14. The CDR3 consists of 18 residues. The germline CDR1 and CDR2 sequences are SGHRS and YFSETQ.

This clone came up a few times. The V call is TRBV3-1 (or the pseudogene TRBV3-2), the J call TRBJ2-1, with a possible D match to TRBD2 (6 bases). There are 15 residues in the CDR3. The V end was cut by 3 bases, the J end by 7 bases, with 16 bases between. CDR1 is LGHDT, CDR2 YNNKEL, per germline (reference sequence). Written as DNA, the CDR3 is TGTGCCAGCAGCCACAGTTCTCAAGGGAGGAATGAGCAGTTCTTC. Translating it yields CASSHSSQGRNEQFF.

V is TRBV2 and J is TRBJ1-4; TRBD1 agrees at 8 bases. Germline lookup yields CDR1 SNHLY and CDR2 FYNNEI. With V trimmed by 8 bases and J by 5 bases, 10 bases remained unmatched. The CDR3 is made up of 15 amino acids. The CDR3 region has the DNA TGTGCCAGCCGCAGGGGGCGTTTAGAGAATGAAAAACTGTTTTTT. Protein sequence: CASRRGRLENEKLFF.

This chain connects TRBV3-1 (or the pseudogene TRBV3-2) to TRBJ2-1, with D tentatively TRBD1 (7 bases). The germline gives CDR1 LGHDT, CDR2 YNNKEL (reference sequence). Trimming pared 3 bases from V and 0 bases from J, leaving 36 bases between. This CDR3 is 24 amino acids long. This CDR3 reads CASSHNRPNLDRASSGSSYNEQFF. In DNA form, the CDR3 reads TGTGCCAGCAGCCACAATAGACCAAACCTTGACAGGGCGAGTAGCGGTAGCTCCTACAATGAGCAGTTCTTC.

The chain has TRBV28 and TRBJ1-4; D may be TRBD1 (6 bases). The CDR3 extends over 13 amino acids. Germline-derived CDR1 and CDR2 are MDHEN and SYDVKM. V lost 5 bases and J lost 4, with 8 bases in between. In DNA form, the CDR3 reads TGTGCCAGCAGTCGGACAGTTAATGAAAAACTGTTTTTT. Protein product: CASSRTVNEKLFF.